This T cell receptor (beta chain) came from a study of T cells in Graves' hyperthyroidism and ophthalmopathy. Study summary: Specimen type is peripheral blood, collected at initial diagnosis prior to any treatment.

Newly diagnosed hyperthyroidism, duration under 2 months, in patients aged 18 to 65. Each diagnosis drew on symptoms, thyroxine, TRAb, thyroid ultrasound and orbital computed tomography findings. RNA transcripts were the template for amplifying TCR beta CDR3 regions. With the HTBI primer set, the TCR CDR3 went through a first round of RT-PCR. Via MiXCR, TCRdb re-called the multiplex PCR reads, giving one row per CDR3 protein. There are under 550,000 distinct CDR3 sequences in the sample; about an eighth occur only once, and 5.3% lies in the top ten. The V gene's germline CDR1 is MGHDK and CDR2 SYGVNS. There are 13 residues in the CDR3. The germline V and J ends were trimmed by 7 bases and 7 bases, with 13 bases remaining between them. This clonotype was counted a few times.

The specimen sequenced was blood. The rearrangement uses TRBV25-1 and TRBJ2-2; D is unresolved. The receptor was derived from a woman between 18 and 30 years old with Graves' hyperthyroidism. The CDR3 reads CASTLHFGGELFF. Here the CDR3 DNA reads TGTGCCAGCACGCTCCATTTCGGCGGGGAGCTGTTTTTT.